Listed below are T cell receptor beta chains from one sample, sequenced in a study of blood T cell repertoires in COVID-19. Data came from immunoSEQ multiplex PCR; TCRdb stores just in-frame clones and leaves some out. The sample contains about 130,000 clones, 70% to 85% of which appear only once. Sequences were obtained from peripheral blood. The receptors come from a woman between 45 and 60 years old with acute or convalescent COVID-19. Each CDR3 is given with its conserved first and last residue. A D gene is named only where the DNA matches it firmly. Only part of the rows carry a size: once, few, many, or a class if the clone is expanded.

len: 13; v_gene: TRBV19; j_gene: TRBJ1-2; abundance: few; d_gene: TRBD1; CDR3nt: TGTGCCAGTAGTATTCAGACAGGGAGGGGCTACACCTTC; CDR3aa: CASSIQTGRGYTF
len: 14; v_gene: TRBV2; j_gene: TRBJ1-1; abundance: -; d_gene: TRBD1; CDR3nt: TGTGCCAGCAGCCCTAGACAGGGGAACACTGAAGCTTTCTTT; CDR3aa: CASSPRQGNTEAFF
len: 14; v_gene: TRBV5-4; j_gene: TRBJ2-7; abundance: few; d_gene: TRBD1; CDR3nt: TGTGCCAGCAGCTTGGGGGACAGGGGGCTCGAGCAGTACTTC; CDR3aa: CASSLGDRGLEQYF
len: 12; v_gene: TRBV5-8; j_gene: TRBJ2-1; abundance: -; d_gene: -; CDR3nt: TGTGCCAGCAGCTACAGAAACAATGAGCAGTTCTTC; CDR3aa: CASSYRNNEQFF
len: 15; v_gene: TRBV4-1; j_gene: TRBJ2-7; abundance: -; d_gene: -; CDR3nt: TGCGCCAGCAGCCAGGAGGGGGCAACGTCCTACGAGCAGTACTTC; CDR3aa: CASSQEGATSYEQYF
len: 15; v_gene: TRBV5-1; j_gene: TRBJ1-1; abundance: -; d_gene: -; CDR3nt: TGCGCCAGCAGCTTCAGACTTGAGGGGAACACTGAAGCTTTCTTT; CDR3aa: CASSFRLEGNTEAFF
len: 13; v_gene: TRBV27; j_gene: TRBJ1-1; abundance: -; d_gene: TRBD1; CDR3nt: TGTGCCAGCAGGGGGACAGGGAACACTGAAGCTTTCTTT; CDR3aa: CASRGTGNTEAFF
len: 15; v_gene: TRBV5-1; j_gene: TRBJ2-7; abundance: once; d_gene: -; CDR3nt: TGCGCCAGCAGCTACGGGTCCAGGGGGGCCTACGAGCAGTACTTC; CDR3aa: CASSYGSRGAYEQYF
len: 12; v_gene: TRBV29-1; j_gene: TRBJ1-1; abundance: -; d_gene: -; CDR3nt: TGCAGCGTTTTCAGGGGCCCCACTGAAGCTTTCTTT; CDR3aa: CSVFRGPTEAFF
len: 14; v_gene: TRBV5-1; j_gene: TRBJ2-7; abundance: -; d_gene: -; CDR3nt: TGCGCCAGCAGCTTGGAGCGGATCTCCTACGAGCAGTACTTC; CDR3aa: CASSLERISYEQYF
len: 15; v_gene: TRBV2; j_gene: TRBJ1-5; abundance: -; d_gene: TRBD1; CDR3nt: TGTGCCAGCAGTGAAGCATCCAGGGGGAATCAGCCCCAGCATTTT; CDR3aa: CASSEASRGNQPQHF
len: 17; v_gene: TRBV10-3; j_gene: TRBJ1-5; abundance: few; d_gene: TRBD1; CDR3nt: TGTGCCATCACTACCCTGGGACAGGGGGCCCCTAATCAGCCCCAGCATTTT; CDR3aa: CAITTLGQGAPNQPQHF
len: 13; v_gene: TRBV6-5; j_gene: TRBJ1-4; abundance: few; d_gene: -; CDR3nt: TGTGCCAGCAGCTCCGGAGATACCGAAAAACTGTTTTTT; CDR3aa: CASSSGDTEKLFF
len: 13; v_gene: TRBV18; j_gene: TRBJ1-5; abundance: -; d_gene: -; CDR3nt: TGTGCCAGCTCACCAACCTTAGATCAGCCCCAGCATTTT; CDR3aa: CASSPTLDQPQHF
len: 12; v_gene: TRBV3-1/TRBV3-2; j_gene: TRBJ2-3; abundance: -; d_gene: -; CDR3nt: TGTGCCAGCAGCCAAGCGACAGATACGCAGTATTTT; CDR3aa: CASSQATDTQYF
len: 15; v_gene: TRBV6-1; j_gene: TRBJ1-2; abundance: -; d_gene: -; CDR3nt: TGTGCCAGCAGTGAAAGTCGGACAGACCCCTATGGCTACACCTTC; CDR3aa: CASSESRTDPYGYTF
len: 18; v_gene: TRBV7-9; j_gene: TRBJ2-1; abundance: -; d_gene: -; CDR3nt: TGTGCCAGCAGCCCCCGGACAGGGAAGGTAGCGGGGGTCGATGAGCAGTTCTTC; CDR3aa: CASSPRTGKVAGVDEQFF
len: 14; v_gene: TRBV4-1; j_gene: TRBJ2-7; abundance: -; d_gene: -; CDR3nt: TGCGCCAGCAGCCCAGACCAAAACGTCGGCGAGCAGTACTTC; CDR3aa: CASSPDQNVGEQYF
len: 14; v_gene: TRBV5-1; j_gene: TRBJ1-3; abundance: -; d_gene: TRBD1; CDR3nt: TGCGCCAGCAGCTTGGCAGGGGGAGGAAACACCATATATTTT; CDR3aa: CASSLAGGGNTIYF
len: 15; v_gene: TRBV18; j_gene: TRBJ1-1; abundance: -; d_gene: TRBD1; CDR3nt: TGTGCCAGCTCTCGGGACACAGGGGTGGCCACTGAAGCTTTCTTT; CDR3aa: CASSRDTGVATEAFF
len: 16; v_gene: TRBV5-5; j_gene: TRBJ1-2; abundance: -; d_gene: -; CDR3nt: TGTGCCAGCAGCCAGGATCGGGTTGCCAGGGCGTATGGCTACACCTTC; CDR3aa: CASSQDRVARAYGYTF
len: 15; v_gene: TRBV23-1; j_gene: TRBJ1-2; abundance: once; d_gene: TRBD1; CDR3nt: TGCGCCAGCAGTCATTCCGGGACAGACTACTATGGCTACACCTTC; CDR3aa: CASSHSGTDYYGYTF
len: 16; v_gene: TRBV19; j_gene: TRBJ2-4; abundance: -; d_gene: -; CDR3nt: TGTGCCAGTAGTATAGAGGACAGCCTAGCCAAAAACATTCAGTACTTC; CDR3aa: CASSIEDSLAKNIQYF
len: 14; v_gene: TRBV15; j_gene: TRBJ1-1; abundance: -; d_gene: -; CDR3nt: TGTGCCACCAGCAGAGCTGGCCTGAACACTGAAGCTTTCTTT; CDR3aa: CATSRAGLNTEAFF
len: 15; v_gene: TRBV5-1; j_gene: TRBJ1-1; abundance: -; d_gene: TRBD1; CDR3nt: TGCGCCAGCAGCCCGCAGGGGGCGGGGAACACTGAAGCTTTCTTT; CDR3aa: CASSPQGAGNTEAFF
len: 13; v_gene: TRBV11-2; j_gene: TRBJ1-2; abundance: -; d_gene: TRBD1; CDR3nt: TGTGCCAGCAGCCCTGACAGGGGAAGGGGCTACACCTTC; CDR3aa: CASSPDRGRGYTF
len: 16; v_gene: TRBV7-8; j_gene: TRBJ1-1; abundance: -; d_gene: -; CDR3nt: TGTGCCAGCAGCTTAGCGGAGGGCAGCTTGAACACTGAAGCTTTCTTT; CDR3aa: CASSLAEGSLNTEAFF
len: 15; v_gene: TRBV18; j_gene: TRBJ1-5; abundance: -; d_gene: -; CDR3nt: TGTGCCAGCTCACAACAGGGAGTGAGCAATCAGCCCCAGCATTTT; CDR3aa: CASSQQGVSNQPQHF
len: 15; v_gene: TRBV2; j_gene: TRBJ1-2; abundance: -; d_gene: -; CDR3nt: TGTGCCAGCAAACCTCGGTCGGAGGACCGTTATGGCTACACCTTC; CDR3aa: CASKPRSEDRYGYTF
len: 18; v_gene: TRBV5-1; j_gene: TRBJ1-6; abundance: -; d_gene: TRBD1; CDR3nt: TGCGCCAGCAGCTTGCGTCAAGACAGGGAATACTATAATTCACCCCTCCACTTT; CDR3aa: CASSLRQDREYYNSPLHF
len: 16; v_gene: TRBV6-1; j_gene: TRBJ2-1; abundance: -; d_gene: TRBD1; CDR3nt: TGTGCCAGCAGTGAATTTGGACAGGTCCTCTACAATGAGCAGTTCTTC; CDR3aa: CASSEFGQVLYNEQFF
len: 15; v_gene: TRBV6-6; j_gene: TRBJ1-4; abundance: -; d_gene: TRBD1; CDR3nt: TGTGCCAGCAGGCTACAGGGGGCTGGTAATGAAAAACTGTTTTTT; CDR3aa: CASRLQGAGNEKLFF
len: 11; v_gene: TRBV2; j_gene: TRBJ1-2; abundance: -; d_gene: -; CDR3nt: TGTGCCAGCCAACAGGGATCTGGCTACACCTTC; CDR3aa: CASQQGSGYTF
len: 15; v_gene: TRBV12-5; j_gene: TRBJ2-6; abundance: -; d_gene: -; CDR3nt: TGTGCTAGTGGAGAAGGGGTATTTGGGGCCAACGTCCTGACTTTC; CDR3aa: CASGEGVFGANVLTF
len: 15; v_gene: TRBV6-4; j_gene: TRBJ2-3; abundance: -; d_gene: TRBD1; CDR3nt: TGTGCCAGCAGTGAGGTCGGGACAGGGGAGTATACGCAGTATTTT; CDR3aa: CASSEVGTGEYTQYF
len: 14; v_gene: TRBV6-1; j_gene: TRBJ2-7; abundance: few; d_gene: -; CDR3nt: TGTGCCAGCAGTGAAATGTGGACATCCTACGAGCAGTACTTC; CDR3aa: CASSEMWTSYEQYF
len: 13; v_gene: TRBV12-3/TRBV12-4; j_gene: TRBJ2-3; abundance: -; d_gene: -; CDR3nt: TGTGCCAGCAGTGGAGTTAGGCCAGATACGCAGTATTTT; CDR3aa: CASSGVRPDTQYF
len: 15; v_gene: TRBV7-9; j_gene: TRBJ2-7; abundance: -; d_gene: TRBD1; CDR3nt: TGTGCCAGCAGCTCCCCGGGACAGGGGGTCTACGAGCAGTACTTC; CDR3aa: CASSSPGQGVYEQYF
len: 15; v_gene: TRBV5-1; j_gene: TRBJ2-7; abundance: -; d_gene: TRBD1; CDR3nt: TGCGCCAGCAGCTTGCTACAGGGGGCTCCCTACGAGCAGTACTTC; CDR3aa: CASSLLQGAPYEQYF
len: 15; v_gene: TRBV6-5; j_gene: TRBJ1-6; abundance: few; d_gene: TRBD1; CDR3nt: TGTGCCAGCAGTTACCGGGGACAGATTAATTCACCCCTCCACTTT; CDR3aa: CASSYRGQINSPLHF
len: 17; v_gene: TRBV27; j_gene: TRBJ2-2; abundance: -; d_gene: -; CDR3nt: TGTGCCAGCAGTTTTTTGAGGCAGACCTCGAACACCGGGGAGCTGTTTTTT; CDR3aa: CASSFLRQTSNTGELFF
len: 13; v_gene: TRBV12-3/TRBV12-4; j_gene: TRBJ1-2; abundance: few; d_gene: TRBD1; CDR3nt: TGTGCCAGCAGGCGGGACAGGGGAAGTGGCTACACCTTC; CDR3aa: CASRRDRGSGYTF
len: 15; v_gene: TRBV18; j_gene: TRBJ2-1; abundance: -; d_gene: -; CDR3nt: TGTGCCAGCTCACCAATGACAGGAAACTACAATGAGCAGTTCTTC; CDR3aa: CASSPMTGNYNEQFF
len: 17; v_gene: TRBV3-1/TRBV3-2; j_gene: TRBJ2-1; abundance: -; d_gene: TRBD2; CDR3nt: TGTGCCAGCAGCCCGAGAGTAGCGGGACAAATCTACAATGAGCAGTTCTTC; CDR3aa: CASSPRVAGQIYNEQFF
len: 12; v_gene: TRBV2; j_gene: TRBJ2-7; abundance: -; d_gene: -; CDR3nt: TGTGCCAGCAGTGACTCCCCCTACGAGCAGTACTTC; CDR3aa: CASSDSPYEQYF
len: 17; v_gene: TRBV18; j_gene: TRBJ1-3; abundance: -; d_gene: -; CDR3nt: TGTGCCAGCTCACCACAACCCCGATTTAGCTCTGGAAACACCATATATTTT; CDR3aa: CASSPQPRFSSGNTIYF
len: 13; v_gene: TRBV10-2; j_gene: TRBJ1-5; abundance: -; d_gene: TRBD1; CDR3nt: TGCGCCAGCAGACCTGACAGGGGTCAGCCCCAGCATTTT; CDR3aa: CASRPDRGQPQHF
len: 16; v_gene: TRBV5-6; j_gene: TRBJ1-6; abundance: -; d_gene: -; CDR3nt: TGTGCCAGCAGCTTGGAGGGGCTCAGGTATAATTCACCCCTCCACTTT; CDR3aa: CASSLEGLRYNSPLHF